This TCR beta chain was sequenced for a study of metastatic and nonmetastatic thyroid tumors (dated by TCRdb to about 2020). Background on the whole study: Repertoires from peripheral blood and from tumor or nodule tissue samples of malignant and benign thyroid patients were compared. Broader findings and caveats from the paper: TCR beta diversity was reported as significantly higher in malignant tumors than in benign nodules, in both blood and tumor samples.

This clone was found many times. Its antigen is not yet known. One base away there is no much larger clone; base qualities are not given. The receptor library was made with PCR. TCRdb names Illumina HiSeq 4000 as the instrument used. The TCR beta-chain CDR3 region of each patient was profiled by high-throughput sequencing. For the original study's pipeline: A classifier to discriminate distant-metastatic papillary thyroid cancer patients was built from CDR3 differences across clinicopathological groups. To measure repertoire diversity the researchers used the Shannon index, while the Morisita-Horn index served to gauge how similar the tumor and blood repertoires were. TCRdb redid the processing of the public reads, applying fastp at Q25 and MiXCR, and retained in-frame beta chains. These V and J calls rely on TCRdb rather than the paper's analysis. In this sample the table shows roughly 48,000 clones, around 20% of which occur a single time. The top ten clones comprise 3.8% of the sample.

None of the patients had been given any treatment before thyroid surgery. The study retrospectively analysed patient clinical samples collected from about 2012 to 2019 using T-cell receptor beta sequencing. The TCR comes from a male donor with papillary thyroid cancer or a benign thyroid nodule (not recorded which). Some clones in this sample may be carry-over from other donors' samples. The sample was blood.

The nucleotide sequence is TGTGCCAGCAGCTTAGTGGGCAATCAGCCCCAGCATTTT. It encodes CASSLVGNQPQHF. In this chain, TRBV7-8 is recombined with TRBJ1-5, with an unclear D gene assignment. Trimming takes 1 base from V and 2 bases from J, and the germline ends sit 3 bases apart. The CDR3 covers 13 residues, taking in both the cysteine and the phenylalanine. Only the CDR3 part of the read is kept: 39 bases, read in frame from the first base. From a lookup of the germline V gene, CDR1 and CDR2 are SGHVS and FQNEAQ. With all but the CDR3 taken from the reference TRBV7-8 and TRBJ1-5 genes, the full variable domain is: GAGVSQSPRYKVAKRGQDVALRCDPISGHVSLFWYQQALGQGPEFLTYFQNEAQLDKSGLPSDRFFAERPEGSVSTLKIQRTQQEDSAVYLCASSLVGNQPQHFGDGTRLSIL.